This T cell receptor beta chain was profiled in a study of blood T cell repertoires in COVID-19. At the level of the study: Sites across the United States, Italy and Spain contributed samples from acute and convalescent COVID-19. Sources were T cells, B-cell-depleted T cells, or PBMCs; the material itself was cDNA or gDNA.

V was shortened by 6 bases and J by 2 bases, with 20 bases between the two germline ends. This CDR3 is 17 amino acids long. Germline lookup yields CDR1 LNHDA and CDR2 SQIVND (reference sequence). Per the study methods: Reference gene primer amplification gave nucleated cell count estimates. Assay used: immunoSEQ multiplex PCR; TCRdb lists only in-frame clones, some missing. The D gene and trimming were derived from the DNA, and the V and J assignments and clone size from that table. Among over 100,000 clones, approximately 92% were seen once, and the ten largest hold around 4%. The receptor was derived from a man aged 18 to 35 with acute or convalescent COVID-19. The chain carries TRBV19 and TRBJ1-5, with D possibly being TRBD1 (6 bases). The specimen was peripheral blood. Here the CDR3 reads CASRTQLKKGGNQPQHF. CDR3 in DNA: TGTGCCAGTAGAACCCAGCTAAAAAAGGGGGGCAATCAGCCCCAGCATTTT.